Listed below are T cell receptor beta chains from one sample, sequenced in a study of immune evolution from preneoplasia to lung adenocarcinoma. Only in-frame clones appear in the TCRdb table, and some are missing; sequencing was by immunoSEQ multiplex PCR. The table has thousands of clones, approximately 80% seen once. Sequences were obtained from FFPE adjacent normal lung tissue. The receptors here all came from a person aged 60-79 years with lung adenocarcinoma. Each CDR3 is given with its conserved first and last residue. The D gene is left open where the match is weak. Part of the rows lack a size; the others show once, few, many or a class for expanded clones.

j_call: TRBJ2-5; clone_size: -; v_call: TRBV7-3; d_call: -; cdr3_aa: CASSLGGYQATQYF; cdr3_nt: TGTGCCAGCAGCTTAGGGGGCTACCAAGCGACCCAGTACTTC
j_call: TRBJ2-1; clone_size: -; v_call: TRBV13; d_call: TRBD1; cdr3_aa: CASSPRDRGYNEQFF; cdr3_nt: TGTGCCAGCAGCCCGCGGGACAGGGGGTACAATGAGCAGTTCTTC
j_call: TRBJ2-7; clone_size: few; v_call: TRBV6-1; d_call: TRBD2; cdr3_aa: CASKPGLVYEQYF; cdr3_nt: TGTGCCAGCAAACCGGGACTAGTCTACGAGCAGTACTTC
j_call: TRBJ2-1; clone_size: -; v_call: TRBV27; d_call: -; cdr3_aa: CASRRGNEQFF; cdr3_nt: TGTGCCAGCAGGCGAGGGAATGAGCAGTTCTTC
j_call: TRBJ2-7; clone_size: -; v_call: TRBV30; d_call: -; cdr3_aa: CAWSTTGSFEQYF; cdr3_nt: TGTGCCTGGAGTACAACAGGTTCCTTCGAGCAGTACTTC
j_call: TRBJ2-4; clone_size: once; v_call: TRBV7-9; d_call: -; cdr3_aa: CASSTAINIQYF; cdr3_nt: TGTGCCAGCAGCACCGCCATAAACATTCAGTACTTC
j_call: TRBJ2-5; clone_size: few; v_call: TRBV29-1; d_call: TRBD1; cdr3_aa: CSVDRTGGEETQYF; cdr3_nt: TGCAGCGTCGATAGGACAGGGGGCGAAGAGACCCAGTACTTC
j_call: TRBJ2-7; clone_size: once; v_call: TRBV28; d_call: TRBD2; cdr3_aa: CATEASGAYEQYF; cdr3_nt: TGTGCCACCGAGGCTAGCGGGGCTTACGAGCAGTACTTC
j_call: TRBJ2-7; clone_size: -; v_call: TRBV13; d_call: -; cdr3_aa: CASSLGQGAYEQYF; cdr3_nt: TGTGCCAGCAGCTTAGGGCAGGGCGCCTACGAGCAGTACTTC
j_call: TRBJ1-2; clone_size: few; v_call: TRBV28; d_call: -; cdr3_aa: CASSLTSLQDGYTF; cdr3_nt: TGTGCCAGCAGTTTGACATCCCTTCAAGATGGCTACACCTTC
j_call: TRBJ2-7; clone_size: -; v_call: TRBV18; d_call: -; cdr3_aa: CASSPSRVGSYEQYF; cdr3_nt: TGTGCCAGCTCACCGAGCAGGGTAGGATCCTACGAGCAGTACTTC
j_call: TRBJ2-7; clone_size: -; v_call: TRBV10-1; d_call: -; cdr3_aa: CASSESSNEQYF; cdr3_nt: TGCGCCAGCAGTGAGTCAAGTAACGAGCAGTACTTC
j_call: TRBJ1-1; clone_size: -; v_call: TRBV6-4; d_call: TRBD1; cdr3_aa: CASSDKGTVEAFF; cdr3_nt: TGTGCCAGCAGTGACAAAGGGACAGTTGAAGCTTTCTTT
j_call: TRBJ2-1; clone_size: -; v_call: TRBV4-2; d_call: -; cdr3_aa: CASSQDYGGPPYNEQFF; cdr3_nt: TGTGCCAGCAGCCAAGATTACGGAGGGCCCCCCTACAATGAGCAGTTCTTC
j_call: TRBJ2-7; clone_size: -; v_call: TRBV21-1; d_call: -; cdr3_aa: CASRSNRGRSDEQYF; cdr3_nt: TGTGCCAGCAGGTCAAACAGGGGGCGATCGGACGAGCAGTACTTC
j_call: TRBJ2-3; clone_size: -; v_call: TRBV6-4; d_call: -; cdr3_aa: CASSDSGERDTQYF; cdr3_nt: TGTGCCAGCAGTGACTCAGGGGAGAGAGATACGCAGTATTTT
j_call: TRBJ1-3; clone_size: once; v_call: TRBV30; d_call: -; cdr3_aa: CAWSTGFSGNTIYF; cdr3_nt: TGTGCCTGGAGCACAGGGTTCTCGGGAAACACCATATATTTT
j_call: TRBJ1-2; clone_size: once; v_call: TRBV25-1; d_call: TRBD1; cdr3_aa: CASSKWDRYGYTF; cdr3_nt: TGTGCCAGCAGTAAATGGGACAGATATGGCTACACCTTC
j_call: TRBJ1-1; clone_size: -; v_call: TRBV5-6; d_call: -; cdr3_aa: CASSSSTWYTEAFF; cdr3_nt: TGTGCCAGCAGCTCCAGCACATGGTACACTGAAGCTTTCTTT
j_call: TRBJ2-7; clone_size: -; v_call: TRBV7-9; d_call: -; cdr3_aa: CASSLAGGSTYEQYF; cdr3_nt: TGTGCCAGCAGCTTAGCGGGGGGAAGCACCTACGAGCAGTACTTC
j_call: TRBJ2-7; clone_size: -; v_call: TRBV2; d_call: TRBD2; cdr3_aa: CASTQASGFAYEQYF; cdr3_nt: TGTGCCAGCACACAGGCTAGCGGGTTTGCCTACGAGCAGTACTTC
j_call: TRBJ2-5; clone_size: -; v_call: TRBV5-1; d_call: -; cdr3_aa: CASGGFAARGGETQYF; cdr3_nt: TGCGCCAGCGGGGGTTTCGCGGCGCGGGGAGGAGAGACCCAGTACTTC
j_call: TRBJ2-3; clone_size: -; v_call: TRBV9; d_call: TRBD2; cdr3_aa: CASSTSSGRFGDTQYF; cdr3_nt: TGTGCCAGCAGCACCTCTAGCGGGAGGTTTGGAGATACGCAGTATTTT
j_call: TRBJ2-3; clone_size: once; v_call: TRBV30; d_call: -; cdr3_aa: CAWSVEGFGADTQYF; cdr3_nt: TGTGCCTGGAGTGTTGAGGGATTCGGAGCAGATACGCAGTATTTT
j_call: TRBJ2-7; clone_size: -; v_call: TRBV28; d_call: TRBD2; cdr3_aa: CASIKVAGEKYF; cdr3_nt: TGTGCCAGCATTAAGGTAGCGGGAGAAAAGTACTTC
j_call: TRBJ2-7; clone_size: -; v_call: TRBV7-9; d_call: -; cdr3_aa: CASSRGTGINYEQYF; cdr3_nt: TGTGCCAGCAGCCGAGGTACAGGAATAAACTACGAGCAGTACTTC
j_call: TRBJ2-7; clone_size: -; v_call: TRBV30; d_call: -; cdr3_aa: CASGRTSYEQYF; cdr3_nt: TGTGCCTCGGGAAGGACCTCCTACGAGCAGTACTTC
j_call: TRBJ2-7; clone_size: -; v_call: TRBV19; d_call: -; cdr3_aa: CASSVRAETYEQYF; cdr3_nt: TGTGCCAGTAGTGTCCGAGCGGAAACCTACGAGCAGTACTTC
j_call: TRBJ2-3; clone_size: -; v_call: TRBV28; d_call: TRBD1; cdr3_aa: CASSPIRQGKGTDTQYF; cdr3_nt: TGTGCCAGCAGTCCGATTCGACAGGGTAAGGGAACAGATACGCAGTATTTT
j_call: TRBJ2-7; clone_size: -; v_call: TRBV5-6; d_call: TRBD2; cdr3_aa: CASSFRASGSYEQYF; cdr3_nt: TGTGCCAGCAGCTTTCGGGCTAGCGGGAGCTACGAGCAGTACTTC
j_call: TRBJ2-5; clone_size: few; v_call: TRBV7-7; d_call: -; cdr3_aa: CASSSGPQFTQYF; cdr3_nt: TGTGCTAGCAGCTCTGGGCCCCAGTTCACCCAGTACTTC
j_call: TRBJ2-2; clone_size: -; v_call: TRBV28; d_call: -; cdr3_aa: CASSLRDAGYTGELFF; cdr3_nt: TGTGCCAGCAGTTTACGGGACGCAGGGTACACCGGGGAGCTGTTTTTT
j_call: TRBJ1-1; clone_size: large; v_call: TRBV19; d_call: -; cdr3_aa: CASSPAGLNTEAFF; cdr3_nt: TGTGCCAGTAGTCCGGCGGGTCTGAACACTGAAGCTTTCTTT
j_call: TRBJ2-7; clone_size: -; v_call: TRBV7-2; d_call: TRBD1; cdr3_aa: CASSLTPGGILEQYF; cdr3_nt: TGTGCCAGCAGCTTAACTCCAGGGGGTATTCTCGAGCAGTACTTC
j_call: TRBJ1-5; clone_size: -; v_call: TRBV10-1; d_call: TRBD1; cdr3_aa: CASRVSPGQKTLYSNQPQHF; cdr3_nt: TGCGCCAGCAGGGTTTCTCCGGGACAGAAAACATTGTATAGCAATCAGCCCCAGCATTTT
j_call: TRBJ2-3; clone_size: -; v_call: TRBV29-1; d_call: TRBD2; cdr3_aa: CSSVGLAGSPITDTQYF; cdr3_nt: TGCAGCTCCGTGGGACTAGCGGGGTCTCCAATTACAGATACGCAGTATTTT
j_call: TRBJ2-2; clone_size: -; v_call: TRBV5-4; d_call: -; cdr3_aa: CASSLELRNTGELFF; cdr3_nt: TGTGCCAGCAGCTTGGAACTACGGAACACCGGGGAGCTGTTTTTT
j_call: TRBJ2-7; clone_size: once; v_call: TRBV27; d_call: -; cdr3_aa: CASGHGGNSYEQYF; cdr3_nt: TGTGCCAGCGGGCATGGGGGGAACTCCTACGAGCAGTACTTC
j_call: TRBJ2-1; clone_size: few; v_call: TRBV11-2; d_call: -; cdr3_aa: CASSLRIAAHNEQFF; cdr3_nt: TGTGCCAGCAGCTTAAGGATAGCGGCACACAATGAGCAGTTCTTC
j_call: TRBJ1-5; clone_size: -; v_call: TRBV21-1; d_call: -; cdr3_aa: CARANTRAGSNQPQHF; cdr3_nt: TGTGCCAGGGCGAATACAAGGGCTGGTAGCAATCAGCCCCAGCATTTT
j_call: TRBJ2-2; clone_size: -; v_call: TRBV7-2; d_call: -; cdr3_aa: CASSYKAGELFF; cdr3_nt: TGTGCCAGCAGCTACAAGGCCGGGGAGCTGTTTTTT